The 8 T cell receptor beta chains below were found in one sample sequenced in a study of blood T cell repertoires in COVID-19. Generated by immunoSEQ multiplex PCR, the TCRdb table keeps only in-frame clones and is missing some. The repertoire has about 140,000 clones, 84% of them found once; the top ten carry roughly 3.5%. Specimen: PBMCs or T cells enriched from blood (not recorded which). The receptors shown here come from a woman between 50 and 59 years old with acute COVID-19.

V and J are TRBV5-5 and TRBJ1-1, with 9 bases aligning to TRBD1. Losses at the gene ends were 5 bases for V and 6 bases for J; bases not matched to a gene: 11. The CDR3 is made up of 15 amino acids. Per the germline V gene, CDR1 is SGHKS and CDR2 is YYEKEE (reference sequence). In DNA form, the CDR3 reads TGTGCCAGCAGGGGGCTATGGACAGGGGAAGCTGAAGCTTTCTTT. It translates to CASRGLWTGEAEAFF.

The rearrangement joins TRBV12-5 to TRBJ1-1, with D possibly being TRBD1 (5 bases). This CDR3 is 16 amino acids long. V lost 0 bases and J 1 base, leaving 12 bases between the germline ends. Germline CDR1 LGHNT, CDR2 FRNRAP. CDR3 in amino acids: CASGLVLGGRNTEAFF. In DNA form, the CDR3 reads TGTGCTAGTGGTTTGGTACTCGGGGGACGGAACACTGAAGCTTTCTTT.

The chain has TRBV30 and TRBJ2-2; D perhaps matches TRBD1 (6 bases). The V end was cut by 0 bases, the J end by 6 bases, with 8 bases between. This CDR3 has 13 residues. Germline loops: CDR1 GTSNPN, CDR2 SVGIG (reference sequence). CDR3 DNA: TGTGCCTGGAGTGTACAGGGTCCCGGGGAGCTGTTTTTT. The encoded protein is CAWSVQGPGELFF.

V and J are TRBV3-1 (or the pseudogene TRBV3-2) and TRBJ2-1; 11 bases agree with TRBD2. With 1 base clipped from V and 6 bases from J, the junction kept 8 bases outside the gene matches. CDR3 length equals 17 residues. CDR1 is LGHDT and CDR2 is YNNKEL in the germline V gene (reference sequence). Here the CDR3 reads CASSQVAGGRSFNEQFF. CDR3 coding DNA: TGTGCCAGCAGCCAAGTAGCGGGAGGGCGAAGTTTCAATGAGCAGTTCTTC.

The chain has TRBV24-1 and TRBJ1-5; 8 nucleotides line up with TRBD1. The CDR3 runs 16 residues. Trimming at V came to 3 bases and at J to 6 bases, leaving 9 bases not matched to a gene. The V gene's germline CDR1 is KGHDR and CDR2 SFDVKD. CDR3 in DNA: TGTGCCACCAGTGATGAGACAGGGGCAGTAGGTCAGCCCCAGCATTTT. Translating it yields CATSDETGAVGQPQHF.

J is TRBJ1-6 and V is TRBV5-1; D not certain. Trimming took 3 bases from V and 0 from J, leaving 13 bases between them. There are 17 residues in the CDR3. From germline, CDR1 is SGHRS and CDR2 YFSETQ. The CDR3 DNA reads TGCGCCAGCAGCTCAGGTGCAGGAGGCTCCTATAATTCACCCCTCCACTTT. As protein: CASSSGAGGSYNSPLHF.

The gene calls are TRBV5-6 and TRBJ2-4; 8 positions match TRBD2. Trimming cost V 1 base and J 1 base; bases outside gene matches: 10. In germline, CDR1 is SGHDT, CDR2 YYEEEE. The CDR3 extends over 18 amino acids. In DNA, the CDR3 is TGTGCCAGCAGCTTGTCCGGTAGCGGGAAACTTGCCAAAAACATTCAGTACTTC. It yields the protein CASSLSGSGKLAKNIQYF.

The chain employs TRBV15 and TRBJ1-1; no firm D call. Germline V gene sequence: CDR1 LNHNV, CDR2 YYDKDF (reference sequence). Trimming took off 8 bases at V and 0 bases at J, with 10 bases between the two ends. The CDR3 covers 13 residues. The CDR3: CATEADLNTEAFF. In DNA, the CDR3 is TGTGCCACCGAGGCTGATCTGAACACTGAAGCTTTCTTT.